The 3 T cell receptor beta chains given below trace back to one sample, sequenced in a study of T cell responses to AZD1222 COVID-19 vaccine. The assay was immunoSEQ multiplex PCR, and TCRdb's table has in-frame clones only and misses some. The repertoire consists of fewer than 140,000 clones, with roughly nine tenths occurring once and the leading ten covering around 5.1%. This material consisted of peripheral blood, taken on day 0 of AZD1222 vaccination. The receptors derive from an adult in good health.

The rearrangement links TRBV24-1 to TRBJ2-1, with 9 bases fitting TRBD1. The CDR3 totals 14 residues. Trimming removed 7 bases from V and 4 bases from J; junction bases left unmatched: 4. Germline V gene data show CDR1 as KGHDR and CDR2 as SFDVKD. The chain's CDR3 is CATSRDRVYNEQFF. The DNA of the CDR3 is TGTGCCACCAGCCGGGACAGGGTATACAATGAGCAGTTCTTC.

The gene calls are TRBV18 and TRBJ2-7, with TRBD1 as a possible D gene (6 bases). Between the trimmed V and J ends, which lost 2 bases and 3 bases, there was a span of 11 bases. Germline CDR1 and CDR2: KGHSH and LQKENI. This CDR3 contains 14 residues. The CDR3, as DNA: TGTGCCAGCTCACCAGGGGGCGCAGACTACGAGCAGTACTTC. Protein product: CASSPGGADYEQYF.

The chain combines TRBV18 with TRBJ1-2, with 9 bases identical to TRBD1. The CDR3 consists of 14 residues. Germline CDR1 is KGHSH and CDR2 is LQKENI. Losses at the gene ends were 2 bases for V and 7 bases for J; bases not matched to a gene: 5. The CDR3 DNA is TGTGCCAGCTCACCAAGAGACAGGGGGTTTGGCTACACCTTC. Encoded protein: CASSPRDRGFGYTF. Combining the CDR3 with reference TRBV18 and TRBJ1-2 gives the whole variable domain NAGVMQNPRHLVRRRGQEARLRCSPMKGHSHVYWYRQLPEEGLKFMVYLQKENIIDESGMPKERFSAEFPKEGPSILRIQQVVRGDSAAYFCASSPRDRGFGYTFGSGTRLTVV.